Each of the 3 T cell receptor beta chains below was sequenced from the same sample in a study of read filtering for tumor transcriptome and immune sequencing. From about 400 ng of RNA, a library with molecular barcoded alpha/delta and beta/gamma adaptors was made. One entry per CDR3 protein, called by TCRdb with MiXCR from the reads. The table shows fewer than 45,000 distinct CDR3 sequences, with roughly 12% occurring only once. The source material was a population of CD138-negative cells sorted from bone marrow. The receptor source for this set is a donor at least 40 years old with multiple myeloma.

This clonotype was found many times. The chain couples TRBV4-1 to TRBJ1-1; no firm D call. The CDR3 totals 14 residues. Germline CDR1 and CDR2: MGHRA and YSYEKL. The V and J ends lost 6 bases and 0 bases respectively, with 11 bases between them. The CDR3, as DNA: TGCGCCAGCAGTCTCTCTAGGATGAACACTGAAGCTTTCTTT. This translates into CASSLSRMNTEAFF.

About this clonotype: This clone may be a read error of a much larger clone one base away. V and J are TRBV28 and TRBJ1-5; D is ambiguous. There are 11 residues in the CDR3. Germline CDR1 is MDHEN and CDR2 is SYDVKM. The V gene lost 6 bases and the J gene lost 6 bases, with 6 bases spanning the gap. The CDR3 region is CASSDSQPQHF. The CDR3 DNA reads TGTGCCAGCAGCGATAGTCAGCCCCAGCATTTT.

Ten or more counts support this clonotype. The V gene is TRBV12-3 or TRBV12-4, the J gene TRBJ1-5; D might be TRBD1 (5 bases). The V end lost 7 bases, the J end lost 6 bases, and 13 bases lay between the germline ends. CDR3 size: 13 residues. The CDR3 DNA reads as TGTGCCAGCACCCTACTAAGGGGTCAGCCCCAGCATTTT. It translates to CASTLLRGQPQHF.